A selection of T cell receptor beta chains follows, all from one sample in a study of blood T cell repertoires in COVID-19. Clones were read by immunoSEQ multiplex PCR, and TCRdb kept only the in-frame ones, dropping some. The sample contains nearly 100,000 clones, about 80% of which appear only once. The sample taken for sequencing was peripheral blood. All receptors derive from a man between 65 and 85 years old with acute or convalescent COVID-19. The CDR3 runs from the conserved cysteine through the conserved F or W. Each record gives: D gene, clone size, V gene, J gene, CDR3 protein, CDR3 DNA. The D gene is left open where the match is weak. A clone size is listed for some rows: how often the clone was seen (once, few, many), or a class if it is expanded.

d_call: TRBD1; clone_size: .; v_call: TRBV3-1/TRBV3-2; j_call: TRBJ1-2; cdr3_aa: CASKSGQDLNYGYTF; cdr3_nt: TGTGCCAGCAAATCGGGACAGGATCTTAACTATGGCTACACCTTC
d_call: .; clone_size: .; v_call: TRBV9; j_call: TRBJ2-3; cdr3_aa: CASSVGGALDTQYF; cdr3_nt: TGTGCCAGCAGCGTAGGAGGAGCCTTAGATACGCAGTATTTT
d_call: .; clone_size: .; v_call: TRBV7-2; j_call: TRBJ1-5; cdr3_aa: CASSLGPGDPPQHF; cdr3_nt: TGTGCCAGCAGCTTAGGGCCAGGGGATCCGCCCCAGCATTTT
d_call: TRBD1; clone_size: .; v_call: TRBV7-9; j_call: TRBJ2-1; cdr3_aa: CASLDRDYNEQFF; cdr3_nt: TGTGCCAGTCTGGACAGGGACTACAATGAGCAGTTCTTC
d_call: .; clone_size: .; v_call: TRBV11-2; j_call: TRBJ2-2; cdr3_aa: CASFYGQGGSGELFF; cdr3_nt: TGTGCCAGCTTTTACGGACAGGGAGGGTCCGGGGAGCTGTTTTTT
d_call: TRBD2; clone_size: .; v_call: TRBV4-3; j_call: TRBJ2-1; cdr3_aa: CASSQLISRLAGGKHEQFF; cdr3_nt: TGCGCCAGCAGCCAGCTCATTTCAAGACTAGCGGGAGGCAAGCATGAGCAGTTCTTC
d_call: .; clone_size: .; v_call: TRBV28; j_call: TRBJ1-4; cdr3_aa: CASEAPSGREKLFF; cdr3_nt: TGTGCCAGCGAGGCCCCCTCGGGGAGGGAAAAACTGTTTTTT
d_call: .; clone_size: .; v_call: TRBV28; j_call: TRBJ1-5; cdr3_aa: CASSLSPAGAGQPQHF; cdr3_nt: TGTGCCAGCAGTTTATCCCCTGCAGGGGCCGGTCAGCCCCAGCATTTT
d_call: .; clone_size: .; v_call: TRBV18; j_call: TRBJ1-4; cdr3_aa: CASSPSSGYEKLFF; cdr3_nt: TGTGCCAGCTCACCATCTTCAGGGTATGAAAAACTGTTTTTT
d_call: .; clone_size: .; v_call: TRBV30; j_call: TRBJ1-3; cdr3_aa: CAWSRYSGNTIYF; cdr3_nt: TGTGCCTGGTCCCGGTACTCTGGAAACACCATATATTTT
d_call: .; clone_size: .; v_call: TRBV9; j_call: TRBJ2-1; cdr3_aa: CASSVDGASYNEQFF; cdr3_nt: TGTGCCAGCAGCGTAGATGGGGCCTCCTACAATGAGCAGTTCTTC
d_call: TRBD1; clone_size: .; v_call: TRBV3-1/TRBV3-2; j_call: TRBJ1-2; cdr3_aa: CASSQTRDRVYGYTF; cdr3_nt: TGTGCCAGCAGCCAAACCCGGGACAGGGTCTATGGCTACACCTTC
d_call: TRBD2; clone_size: .; v_call: TRBV7-9; j_call: TRBJ2-1; cdr3_aa: CAIRAGERDNEQFF; cdr3_nt: TGTGCCATCCGAGCGGGAGAGCGTGACAATGAGCAGTTCTTC
d_call: TRBD1; clone_size: .; v_call: TRBV18; j_call: TRBJ1-1; cdr3_aa: CASSPPRGGATEAFF; cdr3_nt: TGTGCCAGCTCACCACCAAGAGGGGGCGCGACTGAAGCTTTCTTT
d_call: .; clone_size: few; v_call: TRBV7-9; j_call: TRBJ2-2; cdr3_aa: CASSPSTNTGELFF; cdr3_nt: TGTGCCAGCAGCCCGAGCACGAACACCGGGGAGCTGTTTTTT
d_call: TRBD2; clone_size: .; v_call: TRBV19; j_call: TRBJ2-3; cdr3_aa: CASSISGLAGGSADTQYF; cdr3_nt: TGTGCCAGTAGTATATCAGGACTAGCGGGAGGGTCAGCAGATACGCAGTATTTT
d_call: TRBD2; clone_size: .; v_call: TRBV11-1; j_call: TRBJ2-3; cdr3_aa: CASRIAGSGTQYF; cdr3_nt: TGTGCCAGCAGGATAGCGGGGAGCGGTACGCAGTATTTT
d_call: TRBD1; clone_size: .; v_call: TRBV19; j_call: TRBJ2-7; cdr3_aa: CASSSRGRGRINNEQYF; cdr3_nt: TGTGCCAGTAGTTCAAGGGGCAGGGGGCGAATTAACAACGAGCAGTACTTC
d_call: .; clone_size: .; v_call: TRBV7-9; j_call: TRBJ2-7; cdr3_aa: CASSLAISGGHLIYEQYF; cdr3_nt: TGTGCCAGCAGCTTAGCAATATCGGGCGGACATCTTATTTACGAGCAGTACTTC
d_call: .; clone_size: .; v_call: TRBV6-1; j_call: TRBJ1-5; cdr3_aa: CASSELGVRNQPQHF; cdr3_nt: TGTGCCAGCAGTGAACTAGGCGTTCGCAATCAGCCCCAGCATTTT
d_call: TRBD2; clone_size: .; v_call: TRBV7-9; j_call: TRBJ2-7; cdr3_aa: CASSLGIAGYEQYF; cdr3_nt: TGTGCCAGCAGCTTAGGGATAGCGGGTTACGAGCAGTACTTC
d_call: .; clone_size: .; v_call: TRBV1; j_call: TRBJ2-1; cdr3_aa: CTSSQEKSGGPVDEQFF; cdr3_nt: TGCACCAGCAGCCAAGAGAAGAGCGGGGGGCCTGTTGATGAGCAGTTCTTC
d_call: TRBD2; clone_size: .; v_call: TRBV18; j_call: TRBJ2-5; cdr3_aa: CASSSQAGGMETQYF; cdr3_nt: TGTGCCAGCTCATCTCAAGCGGGGGGAATGGAGACCCAGTACTTC
d_call: .; clone_size: .; v_call: TRBV28; j_call: TRBJ2-3; cdr3_aa: CASSFPSGRSTDTQYF; cdr3_nt: TGTGCCAGCAGTTTTCCCAGCGGGCGAAGCACAGATACGCAGTATTTT
d_call: TRBD2; clone_size: .; v_call: TRBV24-1; j_call: TRBJ2-3; cdr3_aa: CATSDALGGGFSDTQYF; cdr3_nt: TGTGCCACCAGTGATGCGCTTGGCGGGGGGTTTTCAGATACGCAGTATTTT
d_call: TRBD1; clone_size: once; v_call: TRBV27; j_call: TRBJ1-2; cdr3_aa: CASSSGGDGYTF; cdr3_nt: TGTGCCAGCAGTTCAGGGGGCGATGGCTACACCTTC
d_call: TRBD1; clone_size: .; v_call: TRBV6-5; j_call: TRBJ1-1; cdr3_aa: CASSYYGGGPHEAFF; cdr3_nt: TGTGCCAGCAGTTACTACGGAGGGGGCCCTCATGAAGCTTTCTTT